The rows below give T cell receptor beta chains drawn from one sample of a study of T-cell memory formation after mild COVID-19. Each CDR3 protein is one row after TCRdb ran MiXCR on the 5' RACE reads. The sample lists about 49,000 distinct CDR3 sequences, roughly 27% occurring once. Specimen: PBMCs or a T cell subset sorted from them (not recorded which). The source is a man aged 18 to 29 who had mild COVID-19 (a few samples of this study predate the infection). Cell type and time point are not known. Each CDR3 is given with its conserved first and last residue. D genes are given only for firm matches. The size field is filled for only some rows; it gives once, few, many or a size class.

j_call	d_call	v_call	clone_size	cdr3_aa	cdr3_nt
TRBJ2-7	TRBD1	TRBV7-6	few	CASSSGAGGRKKVDEQYF	TGTGCCAGCAGCTCTGGGGCAGGGGGAAGAAAAAAAGTCGACGAGCAGTACTTC
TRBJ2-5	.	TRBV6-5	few	CASSARLGPQETQYF	TGTGCCAGCAGTGCCCGGTTGGGCCCCCAAGAGACCCAGTACTTC
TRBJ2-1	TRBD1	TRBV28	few	CASNRDRISYNEQFF	TGTGCCAGCAACCGGGACAGAATCTCCTACAATGAGCAGTTCTTC
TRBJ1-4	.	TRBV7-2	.	CASSPWTATNEKLFF	TGTGCCAGCAGCCCGTGGACAGCAACTAATGAAAAACTGTTTTTT
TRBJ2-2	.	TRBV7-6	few	CASSLEQVYTGELFF	TGTGCCAGCAGCTTAGAACAGGTGTACACCGGGGAGCTGTTTTTT
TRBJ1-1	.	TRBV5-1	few	CASSSPRGGTEAFF	TGCGCCAGCAGCTCACCCCGGGGGGGCACTGAAGCTTTCTTT
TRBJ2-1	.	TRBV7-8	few	CASSLAGDSYNEQFF	TGTGCCAGCAGCTTAGCGGGAGATAGCTACAATGAGCAGTTCTTC
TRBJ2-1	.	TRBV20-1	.	CSAQAEVKTSYNEQFF	TGCAGTGCCCAGGCGGAGGTTAAGACCTCCTACAATGAGCAGTTCTTC
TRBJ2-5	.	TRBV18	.	CASSPGRGIETQYF	TGTGCCAGCTCACCGGGGAGGGGGATCGAGACCCAGTACTTC
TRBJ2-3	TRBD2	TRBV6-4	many	CASKRGEHTDTQYF	TGTGCCAGCAAACGGGGGGAACACACAGATACGCAGTATTTT
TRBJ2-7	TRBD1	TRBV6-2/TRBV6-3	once	CAVDRGHEQYF	TGTGCCGTCGACAGGGGCCACGAGCAGTACTTC
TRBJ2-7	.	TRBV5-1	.	CASSFLSLDEQYF	TGCGCCAGCAGCTTCTTGTCCCTTGACGAGCAGTACTTC
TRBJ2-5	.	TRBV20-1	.	CSARVGSFRETQYF	TGCAGTGCTAGAGTAGGGAGCTTTCGTGAGACCCAGTACTTC
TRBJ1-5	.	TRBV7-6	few	CASSSLSGYHQPQHF	TGTGCCAGCAGCTCCCTATCGGGGTACCATCAGCCCCAGCATTTT